This T cell receptor (beta chain) appears in the sequencing data of a study of blood T cell repertoires in COVID-19. Across the study: Nucleic acid was either cDNA or gDNA, and it came from T cells, B-cell-depleted T cells, or PBMCs.

J was trimmed by 5 bases and V by 3 bases; bases with no gene match: 4. Looked up from germline, CDR1 is SGHRS and CDR2 is YFSETQ. CDR3 length: 13 residues. Source study methods: How many nucleated cells were present was estimated from reference gene primer amplification. Measured with immunoSEQ multiplex PCR; TCRdb has only the in-frame clones, and not every one. V and J calls and clone size are copied from that table; D and trimming were computed from the DNA. The profile shows about 76,000 clones, around 86% of them singletons. V gene TRBV5-1 combines with J gene TRBJ1-2, with TRBD1 matching over 7 bases. The sequenced sample was peripheral blood. The receptor was derived from a human donor in a cohort sampled during active COVID-19. CDR3 in amino acids: CASSWTGQYGYTF. CDR3 sequence (DNA): TGCGCCAGCAGCTGGACAGGCCAATATGGCTACACCTTC.